The present T cell receptor (beta chain) was sequenced within a study of T cell repertoires in cytomegalovirus infection. TCRdb reprocessed the reads via MiXCR and lists one record per CDR3 protein. The sample yields around 260,000 distinct CDR3 sequences, roughly 10% seen once. The J segment lost 0 bases and the V segment lost 1 base, leaving 2 bases of the junction unmatched. Germline V gene lookup returns CDR1 LNHDA and CDR2 SQIVND (reference sequence). CDR3 length: 15 amino acids. The gene calls are TRBV19 and TRBJ1-2; TRBD1 matches at 7 bases. This clonotype was obtained from a human donor in good health (CMV status not recorded). Some clones in this sample may be carry-over from other donors' samples. The sequenced sample was PBMCs. This CDR3 reads CASSIATGANYGYTF. In DNA, the CDR3 is TGTGCCAGTAGTATAGCAACAGGGGCTAACTATGGCTACACCTTC.